Listed here are 23 T cell receptor beta chains from one sample, sequenced in a study of Graves' ophthalmopathy and Graves' hyperthyroidism. CDR3 regions of TCR beta were amplified from RNA transcripts. The authors performed first-round RT-PCR with HTBI primers and then a second-round multiplex PCR. TCRdb called the multiplex PCR reads again in MiXCR, with one record for every CDR3 protein. The table has approximately 1.2 million distinct CDR3 sequences, roughly two fifths seen once. The sequenced material came from peripheral blood or thyroid tissue (not recorded which). The receptor set was obtained from an adult man with Graves' hyperthyroidism.

The gene calls are TRBV9 and TRBJ1-5, with 11 bases aligning to TRBD1. The CDR3 consists of 14 residues. V shed 5 bases, J shed 11 bases, and the junction held 9 bases outside the gene matches. CDR1 is SGDLS and CDR2 is YYNGEE in the germline V gene. The CDR3 spells CASSLDRGRETQHF. CDR3 coding DNA: TGTGCCAGCAGTCTGGACAGGGGGCGAGAGACCCAGCATTTT.

This clonotype was found once. The V gene is TRBV25-1, the J gene TRBJ1-1; D is perhaps TRBD1 (6 bases). Trimming pared 4 bases from V and 1 base from J, leaving 19 bases between. The germline CDR1 and CDR2 sequences are MGHDK and SYGVNS. The CDR3 spans 17 residues. Here the CDR3 reads CASSAPDRTLGNTEAFF. CDR3 DNA sequence: TGTGCCAGCAGTGCTCCCGACAGGACCCTGGGGAACACTGAAGCTTTCTTT. The full variable domain, its missing parts supplied by reference TRBV25-1 and TRBJ1-1, is EADIYQTPRYLVIGTGKKITLECSQTMGHDKMYWYQQDPGMELHLIHYSYGVNSTEKGDLSSESTVSRIRTEHFPLTLESARPSHTSQYLCASSAPDRTLGNTEAFFGQGTRLTVV.

The chain carries TRBV5-1 and TRBJ1-6; 7 bases are shared with TRBD1. J was trimmed by 10 bases and V by 4 bases; bases with no gene match: 8. CDR3 length equals 14 residues. In germline, CDR1 is SGHRS, CDR2 YFSETQ. This CDR3 is CASSLRDRQSPLHF. The DNA for the CDR3 is TGCGCCAGCAGCCTCCGGGACAGACAATCACCCCTCCACTTT.

This clonotype was counted only a few times. This chain uses TRBV6-1 with TRBJ2-5, with 7 bases lining up with TRBD1. Trimming removed 6 bases from V and 3 bases from J; junction bases left unmatched: 7. Germline V gene lookup returns CDR1 MNHNS and CDR2 SASEGT. The CDR3 has 14 residues. The CDR3 protein is CASRNRDREETQYF. The DNA for the CDR3 is TGTGCCAGCAGGAACCGGGACAGAGAAGAGACCCAGTACTTC.

The table lists this clonotype with a count of one. This chain links TRBV7-8 with TRBJ1-4, with 11 bases matching TRBD1. This CDR3 is built from 15 residues. Looked up from germline, CDR1 is SGHVS and CDR2 is FQNEAQ. With V trimmed by 11 bases and J by 2 bases, 7 bases remained unmatched. Written as DNA, the CDR3 is TGTGCCTGGAGCGGACAGGGGGCCACTAATGAAAAACTGTTTTTT. Amino acid sequence: CAWSGQGATNEKLFF.

V gene TRBV20-1 combines with J gene TRBJ2-5; D unclear. The V and J ends lost 7 bases and 5 bases respectively, with 32 bases between them. Looked up from germline, CDR1 is DFQATT and CDR2 is SNEGSKA (reference sequence). This CDR3 has 18 amino acids. CDR3 sequence reads: CSGKRQAELRQSSETQYF. CDR3 sequence (DNA): TGCAGTGGAAAGAGGCAGGCGGAACTGCGCCAATCGAGTGAGACCCAGTACTTC.

The V call is TRBV2, the J call TRBJ2-5; a weak D match, TRBD2 (6 bases). The CDR3 runs 14 residues. CDR1 and CDR2 (germline): SNHLY, FYNNEI. Trimming removed 8 bases from V and 9 bases from J, with 22 bases in between. CDR3 loop: CASSPPALSGAQYF. The DNA for the CDR3 is TGTGCCAGCTCACCACCGGCGCTTTCGGGGGCCCAGTACTTC.

This clonotype has only a few counts. The chain has TRBV7-2 and TRBJ2-7, with TRBD2 matching 10 bases. The V gene's germline CDR1 is SGHTA and CDR2 FQGNSA. After removal of 6 bases from V and 0 bases from J, the junction contained 11 bases not matched to a gene. The CDR3 is 17 residues long. CDR3 region: CASSLYLAGGGSYEQYF. Here the CDR3 DNA reads TGTGCCAGCAGTCTATATTTAGCGGGGGGTGGCTCCTACGAGCAGTACTTC.

The J gene is TRBJ1-1, the V gene TRBV12-3 or TRBV12-4, with TRBD1 matching 7 bases. The CDR3 sequence is 16 residues long. The junction had 14 bases not matched to a gene; V was cut back by 6 bases and J by 4 bases. The CDR3 here is CASSLSGRQGGTEAFF. As DNA, the CDR3 is TGTGCCAGCAGCTTATCGGGTCGACAGGGTGGCACTGAAGCTTTCTTT.

At least ten counts were recorded for this clonotype. The gene calls are TRBV20-1 and TRBJ1-5; TRBD1 agrees at 9 bases. The length of the CDR3 is 14 residues. Germline V gene lookup returns CDR1 DFQATT and CDR2 SNEGSKA (reference sequence). V lost 6 bases to trimming and J lost 6 bases; unmatched junction nucleotides: 9. In DNA form, the CDR3 reads TGCAGTGCGCAGCTGGGACAGGGTATTCAGCCCCAGCATTTT. Residues: CSAQLGQGIQPQHF.

This clonotype has ten or more counts. V usage is TRBV19 and J usage is TRBJ1-5; 10 bases agree with TRBD1. Germline CDR1 reads LNHDA; CDR2 reads SQIVND (reference sequence). The CDR3 has 17 residues. V gave up 4 bases and J gave up 5 bases; unmatched junction bases: 11. The CDR3 region has the DNA TGTGCCAGTAGTACCCAGTTGGACAGGGGGGTTCATCAGCCCCAGCATTTT. It codes for CASSTQLDRGVHQPQHF.

A remark on this clonotype: Just one base apart from a much larger clone, this may be a read error. The chain uses TRBV10-3 and TRBJ1-1; maybe TRBD1 (6 bases). CDR1 is ENHRY, CDR2 SYGVKD, per germline. The CDR3 is 15 amino acids. The CDR3 sequence is CVISEASTGNTEAFF. The CDR3 nucleotides read TGTGTCATCAGTGAGGCCTCGACAGGGAACACTGAAGCTTTCTTT.

This sequence joins TRBV3-1 and TRBJ1-6; D is unresolved. From germline, CDR1 is LGHDT and CDR2 YNNKEL (reference sequence). The CDR3 has 14 amino acids. Between the trimmed V and J ends, which lost 4 bases and 7 bases, there was a span of 11 bases. The CDR3: CASSLRVQNSPLHF. The CDR3 nucleotides are TGTGCCAGCAGCCTTAGGGTACAGAATTCACCCCTCCACTTT.

This clonotype was picked up many times. The V gene is TRBV19, the J gene TRBJ2-2, with D unresolved. Trimming stripped 5 bases from V and 4 bases from J, with 8 bases between. From germline, CDR1 is LNHDA and CDR2 SQIVND (reference sequence). The CDR3 covers 13 residues. This chain's CDR3 is CASSSTVTGELFF. The CDR3 DNA is TGTGCCAGTAGTTCCACTGTCACCGGGGAGCTGTTTTTT.

V and J are TRBV4-3 and TRBJ1-2, with D uncertain. Germline values: CDR1 LGHNA, CDR2 YSLEER. CDR3 length: 15 amino acids. V shed 4 bases and J shed 7 bases, with 19 bases lying between them. CDR3 loop: CASSPVGQSLGGYTF. In DNA, the CDR3 is TGCGCCAGCAGCCCCGTCGGGCAGAGTTTGGGTGGCTACACCTTC.

The chain joins TRBV2 to TRBJ2-5; 8 bases are shared with TRBD1. This CDR3 is 15 amino acids long. V lost 8 bases, J lost 4 bases, and 12 bases stayed unmatched. CDR1 and CDR2 from the germline V gene are SNHLY and FYNNEI. CDR3 amino acids: CASSPRRGLRETQYF. CDR3 bases: TGTGCCAGCTCACCACGCAGGGGGCTACGAGAGACCCAGTACTTC.

This clonotype was counted ten times or more. The chain employs TRBV19 and TRBJ1-5, with a possible D match to TRBD1 (5 bases). Germline V CDR1 and CDR2: LNHDA, SQIVND (reference sequence). V was cut by 2 bases and J by 12 bases, with 11 bases left in between. CDR3 length: 12 residues. DNA for the CDR3: TGTGCCAGTAGTATAAGACAGCGCCGCCAGCATTTT. Protein sequence: CASSIRQRRQHF.

A few counts support this clonotype. It may be a read error: a sequence one base away is much more abundant. V usage is TRBV7-9 and J usage is TRBJ2-7; D is ambiguous. This CDR3 contains 13 residues. The V end was cut by 4 bases, the J end by 2 bases, with 9 bases between. Germline V gives CDR1 SEHNR, CDR2 FQNEAQ (reference sequence). The CDR3 DNA reads as TGTGCCAGCAGCTCGACATTTACCTACGAGCAGTACTTC. Amino acids: CASSSTFTYEQYF.

About this clonotype: A read error may explain this, as a much larger clone is one base away. The chain combines TRBV18 with TRBJ1-1, with D perhaps matching TRBD1 (5 bases). The CDR3 covers 14 residues. CDR1 and CDR2 from the germline V gene are KGHSH and LQKENI. The CDR3 nucleotides read TGTGTCAGCTTAGGGACCAACATGAACACTGAAGCTTTCTTT. It codes for CVSLGTNMNTEAFF.

J is TRBJ1-3 and V is TRBV29-1; D unclear. V lost 4 bases and J lost 4, with 14 bases in between. The CDR3 totals 14 residues. Germline V gene data show CDR1 as SQVTM and CDR2 as ANQGSEA. In DNA form, the CDR3 reads TGCAGCGTTGGTGTCCGGTCTGCGGGAAACACCATATATTTT. Encoded protein: CSVGVRSAGNTIYF.

This clonotype was detected many times. This chain connects TRBV7-9 to TRBJ1-4, with D hard to call. CDR3 length equals 14 residues. V lost 3 bases, J lost 7 bases, and 12 bases lay in between. Germline V gene data show CDR1 as SEHNR and CDR2 as FQNEAQ (reference sequence). The CDR3 loop is CASSLSEMSEKLFF. In DNA form, the CDR3 reads TGTGCCAGCAGCTTGAGCGAGATGAGTGAAAAACTGTTTTTT. Together with reference TRBV7-9 and TRBJ1-4, the CDR3 gives the full variable domain: DTGVSQNPRHKITKRGQNVTFRCDPISEHNRLYWYRQTLGQGPEFLTYFQNEAQLEKSRLLSDRFSAERPKGSFSTLEIQRTEQGDSAMYLCASSLSEMSEKLFFGSGTQLSVL.

This clonotype was counted many times. The chain carries TRBV2 and TRBJ2-7, with 7 bases lining up with TRBD1. V was clipped by 6 bases and J by 9 bases; unmatched bases: 17. This CDR3 has 15 amino acids. Germline CDR1 and CDR2: SNHLY and FYNNEI. Here the CDR3 DNA reads TGTGCCAGCAGCCCGAACAGGGGACAGCGTCTTTCGCAGTACTTC. This codes for CASSPNRGQRLSQYF.

This clonotype was recorded at least ten times. The V call is TRBV29-1, the J call TRBJ1-2; the D is unclear. Trimming left V 7 bases short and J 2 bases short, with 14 bases between. Germline-derived CDR1 and CDR2 are SQVTM and ANQGSEA. This CDR3 comprises 13 residues. The CDR3: CSAGSWKNYGYTF. CDR3 in DNA: TGCAGCGCTGGGTCATGGAAAAACTATGGCTACACCTTC.